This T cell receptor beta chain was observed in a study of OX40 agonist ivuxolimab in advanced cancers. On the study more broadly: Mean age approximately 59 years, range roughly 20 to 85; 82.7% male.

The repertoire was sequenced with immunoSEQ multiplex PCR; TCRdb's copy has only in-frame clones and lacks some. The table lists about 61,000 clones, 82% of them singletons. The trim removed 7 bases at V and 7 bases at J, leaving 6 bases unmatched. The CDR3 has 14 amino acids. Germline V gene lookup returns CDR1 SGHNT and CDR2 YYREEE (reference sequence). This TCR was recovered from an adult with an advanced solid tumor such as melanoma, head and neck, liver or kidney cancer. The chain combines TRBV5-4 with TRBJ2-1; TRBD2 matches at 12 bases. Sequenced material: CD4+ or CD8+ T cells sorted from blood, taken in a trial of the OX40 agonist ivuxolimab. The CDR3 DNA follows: TGTGCCAGCTCGACTAGCGGGAGACTAAATGAGCAGTTCTTC. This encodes CASSTSGRLNEQFF.